Detailed here is one TCR beta chain. As yet, its antigen is unknown. Germline V CDR1 and CDR2: SNHLY, FYNNEI. Trimming cost V 10 bases and J 0 bases, with 12 bases left between them. The CDR3 length is 13 residues. The entry originates in a study of cytomegalovirus exposure and HLA in healthy donors. Study-wide background: Of the donors genotyped, several hundred in all, around 77% fell in the Caucasian-associated ancestry cluster. Study results and limitations: Most TCR sequences were seen very rarely across donors, but some public TCRs occurred in many. The study flagged some 170 TCR beta chains as cytomegalovirus-associated.

The PCR was carried out with 60 Vbeta primers and 13 Jbeta primers. The protocol was immunoSEQ multiplex PCR, while the TCRdb copy is restricted to in-frame clones and leaves out a portion. The sample contains roughly 200,000 clones, about 89% of which appear only once. Material for sequencing was PBMCs. The genes are TRBV2 and TRBJ1-1, with D uncertain. This sequence was found in a man aged 25 to 45 in good health and CMV-seronegative. The CDR3 protein is CATQYSMNTEAFF. Written as DNA, the CDR3 is TGTGCCACACAGTACTCCATGAACACTGAAGCTTTCTTT.